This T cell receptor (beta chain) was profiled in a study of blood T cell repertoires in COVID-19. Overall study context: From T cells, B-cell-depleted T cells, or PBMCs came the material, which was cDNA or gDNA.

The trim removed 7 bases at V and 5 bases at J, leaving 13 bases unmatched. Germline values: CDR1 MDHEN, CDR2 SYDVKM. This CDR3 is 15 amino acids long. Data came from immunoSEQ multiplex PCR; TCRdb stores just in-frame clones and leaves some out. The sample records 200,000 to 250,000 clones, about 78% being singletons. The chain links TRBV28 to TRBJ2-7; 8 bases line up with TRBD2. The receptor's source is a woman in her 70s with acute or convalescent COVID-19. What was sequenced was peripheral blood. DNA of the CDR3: TGTGCCAGCAACGATTTTCAGCGGGAGATCCACGAGCAGTACTTC. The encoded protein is CASNDFQREIHEQYF.